A selection of T cell receptor beta chains follows, all from one sample in a study of cytomegalovirus exposure and HLA in healthy donors. Clones were sequenced by immunoSEQ multiplex PCR, and TCRdb holds only the in-frame ones, with some missing. The data contain approximately 150,000 clones, 80% to 90% of them singletons. Sequenced material: PBMCs. All receptors derive from a man younger than 40 in good health and CMV-seropositive. Both conserved end residues are part of each CDR3. Fields, in order: clone size, D gene, V gene, J gene, CDR3 DNA, CDR3 protein. The D gene is left open where the match is weak. Size is stated for part of the rows, as once, few or many counts, or as a class when the clone is expanded.

>.|.|TRBV6-5|TRBJ1-6
TGTGCCAGCAATAGACTCGTGAATCTTAATTCACCCCTCCACTTT
CASNRLVNLNSPLHF
>.|TRBD1|TRBV30|TRBJ2-5
TGTGCCTTCTCAGGGGGCCTGGGAGAGACCCAGTACTTC
CAFSGGLGETQYF
>.|TRBD1|TRBV12-5|TRBJ2-1
TGTGCTAGTGGTCTCACCGGGACAGTCTACAATGAGCAGTTCTTC
CASGLTGTVYNEQFF
>.|TRBD1|TRBV6-1|TRBJ2-3
TGTGCCAGCAGAGGGACAGCAGATCTCACAGATACGCAGTATTTT
CASRGTADLTDTQYF
>.|TRBD2|TRBV5-1|TRBJ2-1
TGCGCCAGCAGCCCGGCGGGACTAGCGGGGATAAGCTCCTACAATGAGCAGTTCTTC
CASSPAGLAGISSYNEQFF
>.|.|TRBV10-3|TRBJ2-3
TGTGCCATCAGCGTACTAGGATCCACAGATACGCAGTATTTT
CAISVLGSTDTQYF
>.|.|TRBV6-6|TRBJ2-7
TGTGCCAGCAGTTACTCCGAGGGATTCCACGAGCAGTACTTC
CASSYSEGFHEQYF
>.|TRBD2|TRBV6-5|TRBJ2-5
TGTGCCAGCAGTTCCCATAGCGGGAGGGCGGTGAAGACCCAGTACTTC
CASSSHSGRAVKTQYF
>.|TRBD1|TRBV7-9|TRBJ1-4
TGTGCCAGCAGCCCCGGCCAGGGGGCGAACGAAAAACTGTTTTTT
CASSPGQGANEKLFF
>.|.|TRBV5-4|TRBJ2-5
TGTGCCAGCAGCTTTGCGGGTGGGAGGGAGACCCAGTACTTC
CASSFAGGRETQYF
>.|.|TRBV5-6|TRBJ2-7
TGTGCCAGCAGCTTTCGGTACGGGTTCGAGCAGTACTTC
CASSFRYGFEQYF
>.|.|TRBV11-2|TRBJ2-1
TGTGCCAGCAGCTCTAGACTAGTCGGCTACAATGAGCAGTTCTTC
CASSSRLVGYNEQFF
>.|.|TRBV11-2|TRBJ1-1
TGTGCCAGCGGTCTGGACGGGGTGGGGACTGAAGCTTTCTTT
CASGLDGVGTEAFF
>few|.|TRBV7-6|TRBJ1-1
TGTGCCAGCAGCTTAGAACAGAACACTGAAGCTTTCTTT
CASSLEQNTEAFF
>.|TRBD2|TRBV10-3|TRBJ2-3
TGTGCCATCCGACTAGCTGGAGAAGATACGCAGTATTTT
CAIRLAGEDTQYF
>.|TRBD1|TRBV5-6|TRBJ1-2
TGTGCCAGCAGCTTGGCCTCCGTATACAGGACAGGGGGCGAAGATGGCTACACCTTC
CASSLASVYRTGGEDGYTF
>.|.|TRBV29-1|TRBJ2-7
TGCAGCGTTGGACAGGAGACCTACGAGCAGTACTTC
CSVGQETYEQYF
>.|TRBD2|TRBV5-1|TRBJ2-1
TGCGCCAGCAGCCCGACTAGCGGGTTGAACAATGAGCAGTTCTTC
CASSPTSGLNNEQFF
>.|TRBD2|TRBV7-9|TRBJ2-1
TGTGCCAGCAGCTTAAGGGGTAGCGGGAGTACCTACAATGAGCAGCTCTTC
CASSLRGSGSTYNEQLF
>few|.|TRBV7-9|TRBJ1-1
TGTGCCAGCAGCATCAGGGGTCTCACTGAAGCTTTCTTT
CASSIRGLTEAFF
>.|TRBD1|TRBV7-9|TRBJ1-2
TGTTCCAGCAGCACCCCAGGGGGGTATTGGGGCTACACCTTC
CSSSTPGGYWGYTF
>.|.|TRBV20-1|TRBJ2-7
TGCAGTGCTAGGGGCATTTACGAGCAGTACTTC
CSARGIYEQYF
>.|.|TRBV18|TRBJ2-3
TGTGCCAGCTCATCCACCACTACAGATACGCAGTATTTT
CASSSTTTDTQYF
>.|.|TRBV2|TRBJ1-4
TGTGCCAGCAGTGCACTTGAGGGCCGGGAAAAACTGTTTTTT
CASSALEGREKLFF